Presented here are 9 T cell receptor beta chains from one specimen sequenced in a study of breast tumors, draining lymph nodes, adjacent tissues (dated by TCRdb to the mid-2010s). Lymph node samples came from the axillary draining lymph nodes of breast cancer patients. Library preparation used multiplex PCR. The data were produced on an Illumina HiSeq 2000. TCRdb itself trimmed the public reads at Q25 with fastp, ran MiXCR and retained productive beta chains. Rows with a matching CDR3 protein are joined into one entry that keeps the most common DNA and genes. The sample table contains some 83,000 distinct CDR3 sequences; only one count was recorded for about 21% of them. The biggest ten clones account for 2% to 3% of the sample. Sequencing was done on a sample of axillary lymph node tissue. The receptors originated from a female donor with breast cancer. Some clones in this sample may be carry-over from other donors' samples.

A word on this clonotype: This may arise from a read error, as a much more abundant clone is one base away. The V gene is TRBV29-1, the J gene TRBJ2-2, with D perhaps TRBD2 (6 bases). The germline gives CDR1 SQVTM, CDR2 ANQGSEA. The CDR3 consists of 12 residues. CDR3 region: CSVPAGTGGLFF. The CDR3 DNA is TGCAGCGTTCCAGCCGGGACCGGGGGGCTGTTTTTT.

For this clonotype: A much larger clone lies a single base off, so this may be a read error. The J gene is TRBJ1-4, the V gene TRBV3-1, with D hard to call. Germline values: CDR1 LGHDT, CDR2 YNNKEL (reference sequence). V lost 8 bases and J lost 3, with 16 bases in between. The CDR3 covers 15 residues. DNA for the CDR3: TGTGCCAGCGCGCCAGGCCGCGGTGCTAATGAAAAACTGTTTTTT. Translation: CASAPGRGANEKLFF.

This clonotype was recorded at least ten times. This chain joins TRBV20-1 and TRBJ2-7; D is uncertain. V was trimmed by 0 bases and J by 5 bases, leaving 8 bases between them. The CDR3 is made up of 12 amino acids. Germline lookup yields CDR1 DFQATT and CDR2 SNEGSKA (reference sequence). The CDR3 sequence is CSAREISDEQYF. The CDR3 DNA sequence: TGCAGTGCTAGAGAGATCAGCGACGAGCAGTACTTC.

With respect to this clonotype: Possible read error: a much larger clone is one base away. The gene calls are TRBV7-9 and TRBJ2-3, with TRBD2 identical over 13 bases. The CDR3 consists of 15 residues. Per germline, CDR1 SEHNR and CDR2 FQNEAQ (reference sequence). CDR3 coding DNA: TGTGCCGGCAGCCTCGGACTAGCGGGAGCAGATACGCAGTATTTT. This codes for CAGSLGLAGADTQYF. Looking up the rest from reference TRBV7-9 and TRBJ2-3 gives the full variable domain: DTGVSQNPRHKITKRGQNVTFRCDPISEHNRLYWYRQTLGQGPEFLTYFQNEAQLEKSRLLSDRFSAERPKGSFSTLEIQRTEQGDSAMYLCAGSLGLAGADTQYFGPGTRLTVL.

A word on this clonotype: A much larger clonotype is one base distant, so this may be a read error. The conserved final phenylalanine or tryptophan is absent from the CDR3, which likely points to a read error. The chain employs TRBV5-1 and TRBJ2-5; D is ambiguous. Germline loops: CDR1 SGHRS, CDR2 YFSETQ. The CDR3 covers 14 residues. V lost 0 bases and J lost 4, with 10 bases in between. In nucleotides, the CDR3 is TGCGCCAGCAGCTTGGCCCACCTAGGAGAGACCCAGTACTTA. Amino acid sequence: CASSLAHLGETQYL.

The CDR3 protein is CASSHQGQGFSGANVLTF. CDR3 sequence (DNA): TGTGCCAGCAGTCACCAGGGACAGGGGTTCTCTGGGGCCAACGTCCTGACTTTC. The chain recombines TRBV6-2 or TRBV6-3 with TRBJ2-6, with TRBD1 matching over 10 bases. The CDR3 sequence is 18 residues long. Unmatched junction bases numbered 7, after V lost 5 bases and J lost 0 bases. The germline gives CDR1 MNHEY, CDR2 SVGEGT.

In this sample, this clonotype turned up many times. The V call is TRBV7-9, the J call TRBJ2-5, with a weak D call TRBD1 (5 bases). This CDR3 is built from 16 residues. Between the trimmed V and J ends, which lost 5 bases and 1 base, there was a span of 17 bases. Germline V CDR1 and CDR2: SEHNR, FQNEAQ (reference sequence). This chain's CDR3 is CASSRPPTGIQETQYF. Written as DNA, the CDR3 is TGTGCCAGCAGCCGACCGCCTACAGGTATCCAAGAGACCCAGTACTTC.

This clonotype has just a few counts. The chain joins TRBV30 to TRBJ2-1, with TRBD2 matching over 12 bases. The germline CDR1 and CDR2 sequences are GTSNPN and SVGIG (reference sequence). Germline trimming cut 5 bases from V and 7 bases from J; bases unmatched to any gene: 3. The CDR3 spans 13 residues. In nucleotides, the CDR3 is TGTGCCTGGGGACTAGCGGGAATAAATGAGCAGTTCTTC. Its protein product is CAWGLAGINEQFF.

Ten or more counts support this clonotype. The chain couples TRBV10-1 to TRBJ2-7, with a possible D match to TRBD2 (5 bases). Germline values: CDR1 WNHNN, CDR2 SYGVQD (reference sequence). V shed 7 bases and J shed 1 base, with 23 bases lying between them. This CDR3 spans 17 amino acids. The CDR3 region is CASKVDFTDSSSYEQYF. CDR3 coding DNA: TGCGCCAGCAAGGTTGACTTCACGGACTCCTCTTCCTACGAGCAGTACTTC.